The clone carrying this T cell receptor (beta chain) was observed many times. Its antigen is still unknown. The CDR3 spans 11 residues. Trimming removed 4 bases at V and 7 bases at J, with 9 bases between. Germline values: CDR1 SGHDT, CDR2 YYEEEE. TCRdb fed the reads into MiXCR, producing one record per CDR3 protein. The repertoire has 230,000 or so distinct CDR3 sequences, approximately 17% of them found once; the top ten carry roughly 50%. The data belong to a study of T cell repertoires in cytomegalovirus infection. Study in general: Public TCR beta signatures were indicative of both CMV infection and a matching HLA type. Study-level points and caveats: Individuals carrying CMV plus the relevant HLA were identified by cumulative frequency of public TCR beta families. Ex vivo, HLA-C-restricted CMV-specific TCR beta clonotypes prevailed over the rest of the response.

This receptor was identified in a human donor in good health (CMV status not recorded). Some clones in this sample may be carry-over from other donors' samples. The rearrangement joins TRBV5-6 to TRBJ2-7, with D perhaps matching TRBD2 (5 bases). Source material: CD8+ T cells from PBMCs. CDR3: CASSHRREQYF. The CDR3, as DNA: TGTGCCAGCAGCCACCGGAGGGAGCAGTACTTC.